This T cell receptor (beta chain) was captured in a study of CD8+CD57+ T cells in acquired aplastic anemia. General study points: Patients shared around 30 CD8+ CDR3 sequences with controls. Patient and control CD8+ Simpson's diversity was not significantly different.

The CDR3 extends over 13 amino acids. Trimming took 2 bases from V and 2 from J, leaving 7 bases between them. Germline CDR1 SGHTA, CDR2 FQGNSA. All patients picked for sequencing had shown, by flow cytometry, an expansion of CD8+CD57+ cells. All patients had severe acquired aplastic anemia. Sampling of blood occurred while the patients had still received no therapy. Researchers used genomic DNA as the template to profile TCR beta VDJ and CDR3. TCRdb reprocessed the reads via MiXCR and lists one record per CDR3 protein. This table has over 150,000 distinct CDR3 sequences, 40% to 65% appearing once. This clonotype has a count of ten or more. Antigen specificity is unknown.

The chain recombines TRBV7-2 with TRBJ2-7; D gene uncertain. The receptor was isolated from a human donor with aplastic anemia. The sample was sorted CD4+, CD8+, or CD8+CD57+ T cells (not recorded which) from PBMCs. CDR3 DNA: TGTGCCAGCAGCTTATACACCGCCTACGAGCAGTACTTC. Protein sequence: CASSLYTAYEQYF.